The present TCR beta chain was sequenced within a study of T cells in Graves' hyperthyroidism and ophthalmopathy. This clonotype was picked up many times. The antigen is not known. The V gene's germline CDR1 is MNHNS and CDR2 SASEGT. V was pared by 1 base and J by 7 bases, with 19 bases between. There are 16 residues in the CDR3. Amplification yielded TCR beta CDR3 regions, with RNA transcripts as the source. TCR CDR3 regions were first amplified by RT-PCR with HTBI primers. One entry per CDR3 protein, called by TCRdb with MiXCR from the multiplex PCR reads. The sample includes approximately 640,000 distinct CDR3 sequences, roughly 17% seen only once; the top ten take 15% to 18%. Whole-study results and caveats: Most clonotypes that expanded in the thyroid above 0.001 also showed up in blood.

Hyperthyroidism had been newly diagnosed in patients aged 18 to 65, and its duration was under 2 months. Exclusion criteria comprised uncontrolled infection, other autoimmune disease, pregnancy or lactation. Each diagnosis was grounded in clinical symptoms, serum thyroxine and TRAb, thyroid ultrasound, and orbital computed tomography. The genes are TRBV6-1 and TRBJ1-2; D ambiguous. The sequence derives from a man in his fifties or sixties with Graves' hyperthyroidism. The sample taken for sequencing was blood. The CDR3 sequence: CASSEETRAAPGGYTF. The DNA of the CDR3 is TGTGCCAGCAGTGAAGAAACTAGGGCCGCCCCCGGTGGCTACACCTTC.